This TCR beta chain was found in a study of regulatory T cells in long-lasting Graves disease. This clonotype was observed once. The time point was: persistent/refractory GD, antithyroid drugs over 5 years with positive TRAb. PBMC-derived RNA was used for the TCR library. Roughly 9.2 milliliters of peripheral blood were drawn into EDTA tubes. Combining iRepertoire HTBI primers with Arm-PCR of CDR3 regions, the authors built TCR beta libraries. TCRdb reanalysed the multiplex PCR reads using MiXCR and keeps one entry per CDR3 protein. The repertoire holds a few hundred thousand distinct CDR3 sequences, with around 20% as singletons. The sequence derives from a female donor with Graves disease. Sequences were derived from peripheral blood mononuclear cells (PBMCs), sampled when the disease was refractory, from a patient treated with antithyroid drugs.

CDR3 nucleotide sequence: TGTGCCAGCAGCCGCCCGCTAGCGGGAGCTTTCCGGGAGACCCAGTACTTC. It codes for CASSRPLAGAFRETQYF. The chain combines TRBV6-1 with TRBJ2-5, with TRBD2 matching 10 bases. With V trimmed by 6 bases and J by 5 bases, 15 bases remained unmatched. CDR3 size: 17 residues. From germline, CDR1 is MNHNS and CDR2 SASEGT.